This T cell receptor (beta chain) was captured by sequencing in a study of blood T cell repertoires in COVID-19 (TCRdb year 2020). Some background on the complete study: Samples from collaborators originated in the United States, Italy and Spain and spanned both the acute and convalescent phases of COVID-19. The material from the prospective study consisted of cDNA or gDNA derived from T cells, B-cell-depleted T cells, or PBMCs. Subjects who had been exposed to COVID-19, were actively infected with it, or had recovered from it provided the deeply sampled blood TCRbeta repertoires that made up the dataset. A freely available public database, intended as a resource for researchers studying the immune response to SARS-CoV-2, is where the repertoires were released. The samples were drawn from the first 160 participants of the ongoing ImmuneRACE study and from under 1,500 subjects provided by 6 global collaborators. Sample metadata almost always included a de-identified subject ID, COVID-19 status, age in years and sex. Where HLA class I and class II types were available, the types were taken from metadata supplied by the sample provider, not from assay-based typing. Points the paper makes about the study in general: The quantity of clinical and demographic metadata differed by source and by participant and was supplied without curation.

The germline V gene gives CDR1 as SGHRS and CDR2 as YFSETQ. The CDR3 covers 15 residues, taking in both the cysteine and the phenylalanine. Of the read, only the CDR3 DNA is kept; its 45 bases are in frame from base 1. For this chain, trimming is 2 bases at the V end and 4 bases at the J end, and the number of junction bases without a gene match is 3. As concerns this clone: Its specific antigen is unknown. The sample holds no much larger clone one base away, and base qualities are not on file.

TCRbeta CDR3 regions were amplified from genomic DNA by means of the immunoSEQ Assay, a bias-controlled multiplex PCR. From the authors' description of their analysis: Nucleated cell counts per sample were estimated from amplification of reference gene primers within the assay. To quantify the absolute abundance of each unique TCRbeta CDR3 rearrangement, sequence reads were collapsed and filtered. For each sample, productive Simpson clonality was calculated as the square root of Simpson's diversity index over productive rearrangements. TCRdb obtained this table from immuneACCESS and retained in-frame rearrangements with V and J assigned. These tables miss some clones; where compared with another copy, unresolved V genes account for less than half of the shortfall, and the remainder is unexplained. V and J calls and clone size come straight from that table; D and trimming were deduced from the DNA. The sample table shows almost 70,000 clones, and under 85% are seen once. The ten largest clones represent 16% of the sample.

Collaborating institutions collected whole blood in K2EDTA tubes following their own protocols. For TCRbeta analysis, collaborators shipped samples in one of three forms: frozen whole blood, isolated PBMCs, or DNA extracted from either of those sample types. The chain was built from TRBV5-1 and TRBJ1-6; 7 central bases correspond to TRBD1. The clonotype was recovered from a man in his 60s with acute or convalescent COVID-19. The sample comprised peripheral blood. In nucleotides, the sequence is TGCGCCAGCAGCTTCTCGACAGGGTATAATTCACCCCTCCACTTT. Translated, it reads CASSFSTGYNSPLHF.